These 19 T cell receptor beta chains originate from one sample sequenced in a study of shared clonotypes between healthy human individuals. The data were produced by immunoSEQ multiplex PCR, yet TCRdb's version contains in-frame clones alone and is incomplete. In the table there are nearly 1,000,000 clones, less than 85% of which are singletons. Sequencing used memory CD4+ T cells sorted from blood. Subset reported: CD45RA-negative fraction. These receptors were obtained from a man younger than 35 in good health.

This clone came up many times. This CDR3 is also generated by other DNA sequences in the sample. The chain is built from TRBV7-9 and TRBJ2-5, with D unclear. Germline values: CDR1 SEHNR, CDR2 FQNEAQ (reference sequence). V was clipped by 0 bases and J by 4 bases, with 3 bases between them. The CDR3 has 12 amino acids. The CDR3 spells CASSLATETQYF. CDR3 coding DNA: TGTGCCAGCAGCTTAGCGACAGAGACCCAGTACTTC.

The rearrangement uses TRBV5-4 and TRBJ2-5; 10 bases align to TRBD2. V trimming: 3 bases; J trimming: 5 bases; junction bases outside the gene matches: 7. Per the germline V gene, CDR1 is SGHNT and CDR2 is YYREEE (reference sequence). This CDR3 region has 15 residues. DNA of the CDR3: TGTGCCAGCAGCTCCACTAGCGGGGTAGGGGAGACCCAGTACTTC. Translating it yields CASSSTSGVGETQYF.

This rearrangement joins TRBV2 to TRBJ1-2; 8 nucleotides agree with TRBD1. V dropped 6 bases and J dropped 7; count of bases not matched to a gene: 4. This CDR3 comprises 12 residues. From germline, CDR1 is SNHLY and CDR2 FYNNEI. Written as DNA, the CDR3 is TGTGCCAGCAGCCTTACAGGGGGTGGCTACACCTTC. Its translation is CASSLTGGGYTF.

Here the CDR3 reads CASSSEDRGRHEQYF. The CDR3 DNA reads as TGTGCCAGCAGCTCGGAAGACAGGGGGCGGCACGAGCAGTACTTC. The V and J genes are TRBV28 and TRBJ2-7, with TRBD1 matching over 10 bases. In germline, CDR1 is MDHEN, CDR2 SYDVKM. V lost 6 bases, J lost 5 bases, and 10 bases stayed unmatched. The CDR3 length is 15 residues.

The chain has TRBV27 and TRBJ2-7; TRBD1 aligns across 8 bases. The CDR3 loop spans 15 amino acids. J lost 3 bases, V lost 5 bases, and 9 bases had no gene match. Germline V gene lookup returns CDR1 MNHEY and CDR2 SMNVEV (reference sequence). The CDR3 loop is CASSGLRTGLYEQYF. CDR3 sequence (DNA): TGTGCCAGCAGTGGGTTGAGGACAGGGCTCTACGAGCAGTACTTC.

This clone came up once. The chain recombines TRBV7-2 with TRBJ1-2, with TRBD1 as a possible D gene (5 bases). Germline V lookup: CDR1 SGHTA, CDR2 FQGNSA. The CDR3 is 15 amino acids. Trimming left V 1 base short and J 4 bases short, with 13 bases between. In DNA, the CDR3 is TGTGCCAGCAGCTTAGAAGACAGATTTGGCTATGGCTACACCTTC. This sequence encodes CASSLEDRFGYGYTF.

This chain joins TRBV5-1 and TRBJ2-3; 14 positions match TRBD2. V was pared by 4 bases and J by 4 bases, with 8 bases of the junction left unmatched. Germline assignment: CDR1 SGHRS and CDR2 YFSETQ. This CDR3 spans 17 amino acids. The chain's CDR3 is CASSPGTSGRGSDTQYF. As DNA, the CDR3 is TGCGCCAGCAGCCCGGGGACTAGCGGGAGAGGGTCAGATACGCAGTATTTT.

V usage is TRBV5-4 and J usage is TRBJ1-1, with a possible D match to TRBD1 (5 bases). V was shortened by 4 bases and J by 0 bases, with 13 bases between the two germline ends. The CDR3 has 15 residues. The germline V gene encodes CDR1 SGHNT and CDR2 YYREEE (reference sequence). The CDR3 coding sequence is TGTGCCAGCAGCCGAACGGGACGGATGAACACTGAAGCTTTCTTT. This encodes CASSRTGRMNTEAFF.

This chain links TRBV5-1 with TRBJ1-2, with D unclear. V lost 2 bases and J lost 4, with 9 bases in between. In germline, CDR1 is SGHRS, CDR2 YFSETQ. The CDR3 sequence is 13 residues long. For the CDR3, the DNA is TGCGCCAGCAGCTTAAAGGGCGCCTATGGCTACACCTTC. It encodes CASSLKGAYGYTF. The variable domain in full, with the rest retrieved from reference TRBV5-1 and TRBJ1-2, is KAGVTQTPRYLIKTRGQQVTLSCSPISGHRSVSWYQQTPGQGLQFLFEYFSETQRNKGNFPGRFSGRQFSNSRSEMNVSTLELGDSALYLCASSLKGAYGYTFGSGTRLTVV.

The chain uses TRBV6-1 and TRBJ2-7; no firm D call. Looked up from germline, CDR1 is MNHNS and CDR2 is SASEGT. The CDR3 is 11 amino acids. Trimming removed 8 bases from V and 6 bases from J, with 11 bases in between. The CDR3 DNA reads TGTGCCAGCTTCGGAAACGCCGAGCAGTACTTC. Translating gives CASFGNAEQYF.

The V call is TRBV7-8, the J call TRBJ2-5; TRBD2 aligns across 9 bases. With 3 bases clipped from V and 4 bases from J, the junction kept 6 bases outside the gene matches. The CDR3 totals 15 residues. Germline V gene sequence: CDR1 SGHVS, CDR2 FQNEAQ. For the CDR3, the DNA is TGTGCCAGCAGCTTTCGGGGTAGCGGGGGAGAGACCCAGTACTTC. This gives the protein CASSFRGSGGETQYF.

The chain has TRBV5-6 and TRBJ2-7, with no clear D. V was trimmed by 1 base and J by 4 bases, leaving 6 bases between them. The CDR3 covers 12 residues. Germline CDR1 is SGHDT and CDR2 is YYEEEE. The CDR3 region is CASSLPQYEQYF. CDR3 in DNA: TGTGCCAGCAGCTTGCCCCAGTACGAGCAGTACTTC.

The V call is TRBV2, the J call TRBJ2-1; D may be TRBD1 (6 bases). CDR3 length equals 14 residues. CDR1 and CDR2 (germline): SNHLY, FYNNEI. V lost 8 bases to trimming and J lost 0 bases, with 11 bases between them. The CDR3 region is CASGGRSSYNEQFF. As DNA, the CDR3 is TGTGCCAGCGGGGGCAGAAGCTCCTACAATGAGCAGTTCTTC. Full variable domain (rest looked up from reference TRBV2 and TRBJ2-1): EPEVTQTPSHQVTQMGQEVILRCVPISNHLYFYWYRQILGQKVEFLVSFYNNEISEKSEIFDDQFSVERPDGSNFTLKIRSTKLEDSAMYFCASGGRSSYNEQFFGPGTRLTVL.

On this clone itself: Because the CDR3's place on the DNA is in doubt, the DNA is left out and the CDR3 is given as listed by TCRdb. The chain recombines TRBV21-1 with TRBJ1-3. TRBV21-1 is annotated as a pseudogene. The CDR3 comprises 15 residues, both ends counted. CDR3 protein: CASSKGFGFGNTIYF.

The genes are TRBV30 and TRBJ2-5, with D tentatively TRBD2 (7 bases). CDR1 is GTSNPN, CDR2 SVGIG, per germline (reference sequence). CDR3 length equals 13 residues. CDR3 sequence (DNA): TGTGCGCGGGAGCGGATAAGGGGGGAGACCCAGTACTTC. Encoded protein: CARERIRGETQYF.

This chain joins TRBV5-1 and TRBJ2-3; 8 positions agree with TRBD2. Losses at the gene ends were 4 bases for V and 1 base for J; bases not matched to a gene: 5. CDR1 SGHRS and CDR2 YFSETQ come from the germline V gene. The CDR3 length is 15 residues. In DNA form, the CDR3 reads TGCGCCAGCAGCCCGACTAGCGCCCGCACAGATACGCAGTATTTT. Translating it yields CASSPTSARTDTQYF.

This chain uses TRBV30 with TRBJ1-3; D ambiguous. V lost 0 bases, J lost 0 bases, and 9 bases lay in between. The length of the CDR3 is 15 residues. Germline CDR1 and CDR2: GTSNPN and SVGIG (reference sequence). DNA for the CDR3: TGTGCCTGGAGTGTACCCCAGCGCTCTGGAAACACCATATATTTT. It codes for CAWSVPQRSGNTIYF.

Here the CDR3 DNA reads TGTGCCAGCAGCTTGCATGGGGATCAGCCCCAGCATTTT. Translation gives CASSLHGDQPQHF. The chain carries TRBV5-5 and TRBJ1-5; D is unresolved. The germline V gene encodes CDR1 SGHKS and CDR2 YYEKEE (reference sequence). The CDR3 extends over 13 amino acids. The V end lost 1 base, the J end lost 5 bases, and 7 bases lay between the germline ends.

The chain combines TRBV5-1 with TRBJ2-4, with D possibly matching TRBD1 (5 bases). This CDR3 has 16 residues. Deletions cut 0 bases from V and 8 bases from J, with 18 bases between. CDR1 SGHRS and CDR2 YFSETQ come from the germline V gene. CDR3 in DNA: TGCGCCAGCAGCTTGGGGGAACTAAGGGGAATGGACATTCAGTACTTC. This translates into CASSLGELRGMDIQYF.